This entry concerns a single T cell receptor beta chain. The assay was immunoSEQ multiplex PCR, and TCRdb's table has in-frame clones only and misses some. The sample carries 65,000 to 75,000 clones, approximately 90% recorded once. This sample stems from a study of T cell changes during pregnancy in multiple sclerosis. The CDR3 has 13 residues. The V gene's germline CDR1 is SGHAT and CDR2 FQNNGV. With 5 bases removed from V and 5 bases from J, the gap between germline ends came to 12 bases. Sequencing used peripheral blood, obtained in the third trimester of pregnancy. The origin of this receptor is a female donor in good health, enrolled as a control in a pregnancy study. The V gene is TRBV11-2, the J gene TRBJ1-1; a weak D match, TRBD1 (5 bases). CDR3: CASSIRVGTEAFF. The DNA for the CDR3 is TGTGCCAGCAGCATCAGGGTGGGAACTGAAGCTTTCTTT.